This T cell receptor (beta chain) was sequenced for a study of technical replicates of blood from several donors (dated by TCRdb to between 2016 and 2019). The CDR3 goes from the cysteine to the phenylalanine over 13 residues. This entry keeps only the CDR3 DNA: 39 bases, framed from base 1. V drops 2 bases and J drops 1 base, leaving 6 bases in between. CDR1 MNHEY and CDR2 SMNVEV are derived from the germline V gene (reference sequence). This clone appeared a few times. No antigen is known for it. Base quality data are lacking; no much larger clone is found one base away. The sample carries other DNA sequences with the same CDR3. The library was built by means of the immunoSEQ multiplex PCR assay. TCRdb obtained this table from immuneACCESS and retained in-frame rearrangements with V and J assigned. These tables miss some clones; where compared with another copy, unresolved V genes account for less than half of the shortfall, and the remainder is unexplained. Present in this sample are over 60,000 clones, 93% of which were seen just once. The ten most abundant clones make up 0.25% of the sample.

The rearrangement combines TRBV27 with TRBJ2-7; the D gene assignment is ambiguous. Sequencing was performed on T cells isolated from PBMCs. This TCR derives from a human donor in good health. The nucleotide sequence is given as TGTGCCAGCAGTTTAGGCCAGTCCTACGAGCAGTACTTC. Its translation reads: CASSLGQSYEQYF.